A selection of T cell receptor beta chains follows, all from one sample in a study of control samples from healthy donors and cancer patients. The data were produced by immunoSEQ multiplex PCR, yet TCRdb's version contains in-frame clones alone and is incomplete. The data hold 35,000 to 55,000 clones, with about three quarters observed a single time. Specimen: formalin-fixed, paraffin-embedded tissue. Every receptor here comes from a male donor with melanoma. CDR3s include the opening cysteine and the closing phenylalanine or tryptophan. The D gene is left open where the match is weak. The size entry is marked missing in some rows and otherwise reads once, few, many or a size class.

NA 12 TRBJ1-1 NA TRBV5-4 CASSPQNTEAFF TGTGCCAGCAGCCCACAGAACACTGAAGCTTTCTTT
NA 10 TRBJ2-6 NA TRBV28 CATQARVLTF TGTGCCACCCAGGCGCGCGTCCTGACTTTC
NA 14 TRBJ2-4 TRBD2 TRBV6-5 CASREGRAKNIQYF TGTGCCAGCCGGGAGGGGAGGGCCAAAAACATTCAGTACTTC
NA 11 TRBJ2-1 NA TRBV5-1 CASGLYNEQFF TGCGCCAGCGGACTGTACAATGAGCAGTTCTTC
NA 13 TRBJ2-1 NA TRBV30 CAWRGGTYNEQFF TGTGCCTGGAGAGGGGGAACCTACAATGAGCAGTTCTTC
NA 14 TRBJ2-2 NA TRBV7-3 CASSLWGDTGELFF TGTGCCAGCAGCCTGTGGGGGGACACCGGGGAGCTGTTTTTT
NA 13 TRBJ1-4 NA TRBV12-3/TRBV12-4 CASSFPGVSGLFF TGTGCCAGCAGTTTCCCAGGGGTTAGCGGTCTGTTTTTT
NA 16 TRBJ2-7 TRBD2 TRBV5-1 CASSLSTAGVRYEQYF TGCGCCAGCAGCTTGTCAACAGCGGGAGTTCGGTACGAGCAGTACTTC
NA 13 TRBJ2-3 NA TRBV15 CATSRHREDTQYF TGTGCCACCAGCCGTCACAGGGAAGATACGCAGTATTTT
NA 14 TRBJ2-7 TRBD1 TRBV6-5 CAIGATGGGYEQYF TGTGCCATCGGGGCGACAGGGGGCGGCTACGAGCAGTACTTC
NA 15 TRBJ2-1 TRBD2 TRBV4-2 CASSQEGGRAPEQFF TGTGCCAGCAGCCAAGAGGGCGGGAGGGCCCCTGAGCAGTTCTTC
large 14 TRBJ1-1 NA TRBV27 CASSLSISGSEAFF TGTGCCAGCAGTTTATCTATCAGTGGTTCTGAAGCTTTCTTT
NA 18 TRBJ2-3 TRBD2 TRBV2 CASSEWAGERTSTDTQYF TGTGCCAGCAGTGAATGGGCGGGAGAGAGAACTAGCACAGATACGCAGTATTTT
NA 12 TRBJ1-1 TRBD1 TRBV10-3 CAINTGGFEAFF TGTGCCATCAACACAGGGGGGTTTGAAGCTTTCTTT
NA 16 TRBJ2-3 TRBD2 TRBV5-4 CASSLGSGRATDTQYF TGTGCCAGCAGCTTGGGTAGCGGGAGGGCCACAGATACGCAGTATTTT
NA 14 TRBJ1-5 NA TRBV28 CASSLRAGPSRQHF TGTGCCAGCAGTTTACGGGCGGGACCCAGCCGCCAGCATTTT
NA 14 TRBJ1-5 TRBD1 TRBV28 CASGKGQSNQPQHF TGTGCCAGCGGAAAGGGACAGAGCAATCAGCCCCAGCATTTT
NA 14 TRBJ2-3 NA TRBV30 CAWSRLARTDTQYF TGTGCCTGGAGCCGGCTCGCTCGCACAGATACGCAGTATTTT
NA 16 TRBJ1-2 NA TRBV6-5 CASSLGLSLANYGYTF TGTGCCAGCAGTTTAGGACTGTCGTTAGCTAACTATGGCTACACCTTC
NA 15 TRBJ1-1 TRBD1 TRBV19 CASSIADREGTEAFF TGTGCCAGTAGTATAGCCGACAGGGAAGGGACTGAAGCTTTCTTT
NA 17 TRBJ2-7 TRBD2 TRBV19 CASSMLPGTSGSYEQYF TGTGCCAGTAGTATGCTACCCGGGACTAGCGGGTCCTACGAGCAGTACTTC
NA 14 TRBJ1-1 TRBD1 TRBV19 CASSPRQGNTEAFF TGTGCCAGTAGTCCCCGACAGGGAAACACTGAAGCTTTCTTT
NA 15 TRBJ2-3 NA TRBV10-1 CASSESAGSTDTQYF TGCGCCAGCAGTGAGTCCGCGGGAAGCACAGATACGCAGTATTTT
NA 13 TRBJ2-1 NA TRBV3-1/TRBV3-2 CASSQDFGAEQFF TGTGCCAGCAGCCAAGATTTCGGGGCCGAGCAGTTCTTC
NA 15 TRBJ2-1 TRBD2 TRBV7-8 CASSLNSGSYNEQFF TGTGCCAGCAGCTTAAATAGCGGGAGCTACAATGAGCAGTTCTTC
NA 15 TRBJ2-1 TRBD1 TRBV19 CASSDRGRRYNEQFF TGTGCCAGCTCCGACAGGGGGCGTAGGTACAATGAGCAGTTCTTC
NA 14 TRBJ2-7 TRBD1 TRBV19 CASTPRTGYYEQYF TGTGCCAGTACCCCGCGGACAGGATACTACGAGCAGTACTTC
few 13 TRBJ2-3 NA TRBV28 CASKRGYTDTQYF TGTGCCAGCAAAAGGGGTTACACAGATACGCAGTATTTT
once 13 TRBJ2-1 NA TRBV4-1 CASSQERGREQFF TGCGCCAGCAGCCAAGAAAGAGGGCGGGAGCAGTTCTTC
once 15 TRBJ2-7 NA TRBV5-8 CASSATGVQFHEQYF TGTGCCAGCAGCGCAACTGGGGTACAGTTTCACGAGCAGTACTTC
NA 14 TRBJ2-2 NA TRBV24-1 CATSGNAQTGELFF TGTGCCACCAGTGGGAACGCTCAAACCGGGGAGCTGTTTTTT
NA 11 TRBJ1-1 NA TRBV29-1 CSVGKGRGAFF TGCAGCGTTGGGAAGGGCAGGGGAGCTTTCTTT
NA 16 TRBJ2-7 NA TRBV6-6 CASSYSMGRDSYEQYF TGTGCCAGCAGTTACTCGATGGGTCGGGACTCCTACGAGCAGTACTTC
NA 19 TRBJ2-3 TRBD2 TRBV10-3 CAISESIGTSPGGGDTQYF TGTGCCATCAGTGAGTCTATCGGGACTAGCCCGGGAGGAGGAGATACGCAGTATTTT
NA 15 TRBJ2-1 TRBD2 TRBV2 CASSLSGRGVGEQFF TGTGCCAGCAGTCTTAGCGGGAGAGGGGTGGGGGAGCAGTTCTTC
once 16 TRBJ2-2 TRBD2 TRBV15 CATSGRLAGDTGELFF TGTGCCACCAGCGGGAGACTAGCGGGAGACACCGGGGAGCTGTTTTTT
NA 17 TRBJ2-7 TRBD2 TRBV11-1 CASSLARLAGVTYEQYF TGTGCCAGCAGCTTAGCAAGACTAGCGGGAGTGACCTACGAGCAGTACTTC
NA 12 TRBJ1-1 NA TRBV2 CASSDWYTEAFF TGTGCCAGCAGTGACTGGTACACTGAAGCTTTCTTT
few 15 TRBJ2-7 TRBD1 TRBV4-1 CASSHTTGGAYEQYF TGCGCCAGCAGCCACACGACAGGGGGAGCCTACGAGCAGTACTTC
NA 15 TRBJ1-4 NA TRBV5-5 CASSAGPTTNEKLFF TGTGCCAGCAGCGCGGGTCCTACAACTAATGAAAAACTGTTTTTT
NA 13 TRBJ2-2 TRBD1 TRBV6-5 CASRDRNTGELFF TGTGCCAGCCGGGACAGGAACACCGGGGAGCTGTTTTTT
NA 17 TRBJ2-5 NA TRBV3-1/TRBV3-2 CASSQGSRPGGGETQYF TGTGCCAGCAGCCAAGGTTCTCGTCCCGGGGGTGGAGAGACCCAGTACTTC
NA 15 TRBJ1-6 NA TRBV14 CASSQTGRGNSPLHF TGTGCCAGCAGCCAAACGGGCAGGGGCAATTCACCCCTCCACTTT
NA 14 TRBJ2-5 TRBD2 TRBV11-2 CASSTGLPRETQYF TGTGCCAGCAGTACGGGACTACCGAGAGAGACCCAGTACTTC
NA 11 TRBJ2-7 NA TRBV5-1 CASRGTYEQYF TGCGCCAGCCGGGGTACATACGAGCAGTACTTC
many 15 TRBJ2-7 NA TRBV5-6 CASGLQGGDTYEQYF TGTGCCAGCGGACTACAGGGAGGGGACACCTACGAGCAGTACTTC
NA 14 TRBJ1-4 TRBD1 TRBV15 CATTHGQGEEKLFF TGTGCCACCACACATGGACAGGGCGAAGAAAAACTGTTTTTT
NA 14 TRBJ2-6 NA TRBV27 CASSLNGGANVLTF TGTGCCAGCAGTTTAAACGGAGGGGCCAACGTCCTGACTTTC
few 15 TRBJ2-5 TRBD1 TRBV5-6 CASSLVAGGRETQYF TGTGCCAGCAGCTTGGTAGCAGGGGGCCGAGAGACCCAGTACTTC
NA 15 TRBJ2-1 NA TRBV6-5 CASSPSGTENNEQFF TGTGCCAGCAGTCCCTCCGGGACTGAAAACAATGAGCAGTTCTTC
few 12 TRBJ2-3 NA TRBV3-1/TRBV3-2 CASSRGKDTQYF TGTGCCAGCAGTAGGGGTAAAGATACGCAGTATTTT
NA 16 TRBJ2-1 TRBD2 TRBV29-1 CSVEDSGRTSYNEQFF TGCAGCGTTGAAGACAGCGGGAGGACCTCCTACAATGAGCAGTTCTTC
NA 15 TRBJ2-7 TRBD1 TRBV27 CASSRPGQGPYEQYF TGTGCCAGCAGTAGACCGGGACAGGGGCCCTACGAGCAGTACTTC
many 15 TRBJ1-6 NA TRBV2 CASSGEGGLHSPLHF TGTGCCAGCAGTGGCGAGGGCGGATTACATTCACCCCTCCACTTT
once 17 TRBJ2-7 NA TRBV24-1 CVTSDPRTEKGSGEQYF TGTGTCACCAGTGATCCCAGGACAGAAAAAGGTTCAGGCGAGCAGTACTTC
NA 15 TRBJ1-5 NA TRBV28 CASSISRVSNQPQHF TGTGCCAGCAGCATTTCCCGGGTTAGCAATCAGCCCCAGCATTTT
NA 14 TRBJ2-7 NA TRBV18 CASSPAGTGLEQYF TGTGCCAGCTCACCAGCCGGGACGGGACTCGAGCAGTACTTC